This entry lists 18 T cell receptor beta chains sequenced from one sample in a study of cytomegalovirus exposure and HLA in healthy donors. The protocol was immunoSEQ multiplex PCR, while the TCRdb copy is restricted to in-frame clones and leaves out a portion. Seen here are some 170,000 clones, 86% observed once, and the top ten hold roughly 2.6%. The sample was PBMCs. These TCRs come from a man between 18 and 29 years old in good health and CMV-seropositive.

The rearrangement uses TRBV7-9 and TRBJ2-3; 7 positions agree with TRBD1. CDR3 size: 16 residues. Looked up from germline, CDR1 is SEHNR and CDR2 is FQNEAQ (reference sequence). With 7 bases clipped from V and 0 bases from J, the junction kept 10 bases outside the gene matches. CDR3 protein: CASTLPGTESTDTQYF. In nucleotides, the CDR3 is TGTGCCAGCACCCTTCCCGGGACAGAAAGCACAGATACGCAGTATTTT.

This sequence joins TRBV5-4 and TRBJ2-2, with 11 bases matching TRBD2. The CDR3 length is 15 residues. Per germline, CDR1 SGHNT and CDR2 YYREEE (reference sequence). J was trimmed by 6 bases and V by 4 bases; bases with no gene match: 5. For the CDR3, the DNA is TGTGCCAGCAGCCCGGGACTAGCGGCTTCCGGGGAGCTGTTTTTT. Its protein is CASSPGLAASGELFF.

The V gene is TRBV4-1, the J gene TRBJ1-2, with D unresolved. Germline loops: CDR1 MGHRA, CDR2 YSYEKL. This CDR3 is 15 amino acids long. The V end lost 4 bases, the J end lost 4 bases, and 16 bases lay between the germline ends. The CDR3 here is CASSPYLEVIYGYTF. CDR3 nucleotide sequence: TGCGCCAGCAGCCCGTATCTTGAGGTGATCTATGGCTACACCTTC.

The V call is TRBV27, the J call TRBJ2-3; 8 bases are a match to TRBD2. The CDR3 is 16 amino acids. Germline lookup yields CDR1 MNHEY and CDR2 SMNVEV (reference sequence). The V gene end was trimmed by 5 bases and the J gene end by 1 base; junction bases not matched to a gene: 8. DNA of the CDR3: TGTGCCAGCAGTCCCGGGGGGGGGTTGGGCACAGATACGCAGTATTTT. Its translation: CASSPGGGLGTDTQYF.

V is TRBV11-1 and J is TRBJ2-1; a possible D gene is TRBD2 (5 bases). CDR1 SGHAT and CDR2 FQDESV come from the germline V gene (reference sequence). The CDR3 has 13 amino acids. Trimming shortened V by 3 bases and J by 5 bases, and 8 bases separated the two germline ends. The CDR3 coding sequence is TGTGCCAGCAGCTTTACCGGGAACAATGAGCAGTTCTTC. Its translation is CASSFTGNNEQFF.

The V call is TRBV28, the J call TRBJ1-1; D is possibly TRBD1 (5 bases). In germline, CDR1 is MDHEN, CDR2 SYDVKM. Deletions cut 6 bases from V and 5 bases from J, with 13 bases between. The CDR3 is made up of 13 amino acids. DNA for the CDR3: TGTGCCAGCAGGCAGGGAAGAGGAACTGAAGCTTTCTTT. It yields the protein CASRQGRGTEAFF.

This clone has a single count. The V and J genes are TRBV27 and TRBJ2-7; perhaps TRBD1 as D (5 bases). The CDR3 contains 12 residues. The ends were cut back, 3 bases at V and 6 bases at J, with 9 bases in the middle. The germline V gene encodes CDR1 MNHEY and CDR2 SMNVEV (reference sequence). The CDR3 is CASSFRVGEQYF. As DNA, the CDR3 is TGTGCCAGCAGTTTCAGGGTCGGCGAGCAGTACTTC.

The chain employs TRBV19 and TRBJ2-7, with TRBD1 identical over 7 bases. Germline CDR1 and CDR2: LNHDA and SQIVND (reference sequence). CDR3 length equals 15 residues. The V segment lost 5 bases and the J segment 2 bases; nucleotides outside the gene matches: 9. Written as DNA, the CDR3 is TGTGCCAGTAGTCCCTCCGCCGGGACAGCCTACGAGCAGTACTTC. Its protein product is CASSPSAGTAYEQYF.

The V and J genes are TRBV4-3 and TRBJ2-5, with D unclear. Trimming stripped 0 bases from V and 4 bases from J, with 12 bases between. CDR1 is LGHNA and CDR2 is YSLEER in the germline V gene. This CDR3 is built from 15 residues. The CDR3 loop reads CASSQDLRFLETQYF. DNA of the CDR3: TGCGCCAGCAGCCAAGATCTACGGTTTTTAGAGACCCAGTACTTC.

This chain connects TRBV30 to TRBJ1-1; D might be TRBD1 (6 bases). CDR1 is GTSNPN and CDR2 is SVGIG in the germline V gene (reference sequence). V was cut by 1 base and J by 5 bases, with 11 bases left in between. This CDR3 comprises 13 residues. The CDR3 here is CAWSEGGATEAFF. Here the CDR3 DNA reads TGTGCCTGGAGTGAGGGGGGGGCTACTGAAGCTTTCTTT.

J is TRBJ2-1 and V is TRBV7-9; 7 bases line up with TRBD2. Looked up from germline, CDR1 is SEHNR and CDR2 is FQNEAQ (reference sequence). CDR3 length: 16 residues. The V segment lost 10 bases and the J segment 4 bases; nucleotides outside the gene matches: 16. CDR3 DNA: TGTGCCACCCCAGGCGAGGCTAGCGGAGGTTACAATGAGCAGTTCTTC. Residues: CATPGEASGGYNEQFF.

This clone was observed a single time. This rearrangement joins TRBV16 to TRBJ1-1; 8 bases are a match to TRBD1. This CDR3 comprises 15 residues. Germline-derived CDR1 and CDR2 are KGHSY and FQNENV. V lost 2 bases and J lost 3; bases outside the gene matches: 5. The CDR3, as DNA: TGTGCCAGCAGCCAACCCCACAGGGGGGACACTGAAGCTTTCTTT. It specifies CASSQPHRGDTEAFF.

V usage is TRBV19 and J usage is TRBJ2-7; D may be TRBD1 (6 bases). The CDR3 is 12 amino acids. The V end lost 6 bases, the J end lost 3 bases, and 9 bases lay between the germline ends. Germline V gene data show CDR1 as LNHDA and CDR2 as SQIVND (reference sequence). The CDR3 region has the DNA TGTGCCAGTAGCACAGGGAACTACGAGCAGTACTTC. Encoded protein: CASSTGNYEQYF.

This clone has just a few counts. DNA of the CDR3: TGTGCCACACACCCCCCAGGCCTAAACACCGGGGAGCTGTTTTTT. The encoded protein is CATHPPGLNTGELFF. This rearrangement joins TRBV5-4 to TRBJ2-2; D unclear. V was clipped by 9 bases and J by 2 bases, with 17 bases between them. This CDR3 region has 15 residues. CDR1 and CDR2 (germline): SGHNT, YYREEE (reference sequence).

The chain carries TRBV7-3 and TRBJ2-2, with 12 bases fitting TRBD2. The trim removed 5 bases at V and 5 bases at J, leaving 6 bases unmatched. The CDR3 spans 16 residues. Per the germline V gene, CDR1 is SGHTA and CDR2 is FQGTGA. DNA for the CDR3: TGTGCCAGCAGCCCTAGCGGGGGGGCAGGTACCGGGGAGCTGTTTTTT. Its protein product is CASSPSGGAGTGELFF.

The chain employs TRBV4-2 and TRBJ1-2, with D unclear. The germline V gene encodes CDR1 LGHNA and CDR2 YNFKEQ. The V gene lost 1 base and the J gene lost 8 bases, with 8 bases spanning the gap. CDR3 length equals 12 residues. CDR3 bases: TGTGCCAGCAGCCAAGGAGAGGGAGGCTACACCTTC. Its protein is CASSQGEGGYTF.

The chain employs TRBV6-4 and TRBJ2-3; TRBD2 matches at 12 bases. V shed 6 bases, J shed 5 bases, and the junction held 6 bases outside the gene matches. CDR1 MRHNA and CDR2 SNTAGT come from the germline V gene. This CDR3 is 15 amino acids long. The CDR3 bases are TGTGCCAGCAGCAGACTAGCGGGAGATTTAGATACGCAGTATTTT. Translated, it gives CASSRLAGDLDTQYF.

The CDR3 DNA follows: TGTGCCAGCAGCTCAGGGGGAGCGGACTACGAGCAGTACTTC. It specifies CASSSGGADYEQYF. This rearrangement joins TRBV4-2 to TRBJ2-7; 7 nucleotides align to TRBD1. This CDR3 comprises 14 residues. Germline CDR1 and CDR2: LGHNA and YNFKEQ. J was trimmed by 3 bases and V by 5 bases; bases with no gene match: 7.